This T cell receptor (beta chain) was recovered during a study of shared clonotypes between healthy human individuals. This clone was seen a handful of times. Germline CDR1 is SGHKS and CDR2 is YYEKEE (reference sequence). The CDR3 extends over 17 amino acids. Trimming cost V 4 bases and J 0 bases; bases outside gene matches: 8. CD45RO-negative, CCR7-positively selected cells formed the naive CD8 fraction, excluding terminally differentiated effector memory CD45RA+ cells. TCRdb keeps only in-frame clones here, not all; method: immunoSEQ multiplex PCR. This table has millions of clones, more than 85% appearing once.

The chain has TRBV5-5 and TRBJ1-1, with 11 bases aligning to TRBD1. Material for sequencing was naive CD8+ T cells from PBMCs. The receptor's source is a man between 18 and 29 years old in good health. Some clones in this sample may be carry-over from other donors' samples. The CDR3 spells CASSLRDRGILNTEAFF. The CDR3 nucleotides are TGTGCCAGCAGCCTCCGGGACAGGGGGATCTTGAACACTGAAGCTTTCTTT.